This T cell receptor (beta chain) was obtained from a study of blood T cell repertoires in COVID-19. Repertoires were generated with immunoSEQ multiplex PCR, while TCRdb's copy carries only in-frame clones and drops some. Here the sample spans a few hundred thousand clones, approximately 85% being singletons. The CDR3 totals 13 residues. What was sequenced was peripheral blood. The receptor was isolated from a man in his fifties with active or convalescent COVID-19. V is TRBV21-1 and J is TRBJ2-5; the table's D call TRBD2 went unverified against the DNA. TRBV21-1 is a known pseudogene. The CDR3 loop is CASSKGKRETQYF. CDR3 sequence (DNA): TGTGCCAGCAGCAAAGGGAAGCGGGAGACCCAGTACTTC.